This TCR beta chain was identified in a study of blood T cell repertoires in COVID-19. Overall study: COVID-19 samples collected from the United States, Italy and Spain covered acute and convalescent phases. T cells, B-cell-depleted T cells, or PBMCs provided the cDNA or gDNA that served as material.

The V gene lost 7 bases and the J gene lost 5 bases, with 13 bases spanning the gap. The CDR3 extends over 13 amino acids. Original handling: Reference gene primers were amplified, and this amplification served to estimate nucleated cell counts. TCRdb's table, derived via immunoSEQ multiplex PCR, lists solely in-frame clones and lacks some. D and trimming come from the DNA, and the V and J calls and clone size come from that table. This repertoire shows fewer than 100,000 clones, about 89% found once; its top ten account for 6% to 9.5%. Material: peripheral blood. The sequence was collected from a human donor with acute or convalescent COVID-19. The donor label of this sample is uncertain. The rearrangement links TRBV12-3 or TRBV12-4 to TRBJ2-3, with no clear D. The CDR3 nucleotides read TGTGCCAGCACCCTCACAGTGGGAGATACGCAGTATTTT. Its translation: CASTLTVGDTQYF.